This TCR beta chain was identified during a study of CD8+ T cells in alopecia areata. RNA was extracted and reverse transcribed into cDNA as the sequencing template. Libraries were prepared by immunoSEQ multiplex PCR; TCRdb keeps only in-frame clonotypes and omits some of them. The sample consists of more than 150,000 clones, around 49% of them appearing once. Deletions cut 5 bases from V and 4 bases from J, with 14 bases between. Germline CDR1 and CDR2: MGHRA and YSYEKL. The CDR3 has 14 amino acids. Treatment defined: oral pan-JAK inhibitor, 5-10 mg twice daily. Sample: CD8+ T cells sorted from blood, taken around week 54, from a patient treated with tofacitinib. The V call is TRBV4-1, the J call TRBJ1-2; D is perhaps TRBD1 (5 bases). The sequence was collected from a human donor with alopecia areata. The CDR3 spells CASSGETGSYGYTF. The CDR3 coding sequence is TGCGCCAGCAGCGGGGAAACAGGCTCCTATGGCTACACCTTC.